This is a list of T cell receptor beta chains from one sample in a study of radiation and T cells in renal cell carcinoma. TCRdb keeps only in-frame clones here, not all; method: immunoSEQ multiplex PCR. The table has about 130,000 clones, over 75% seen once. The input for sequencing was blood, taken from a patient whose treatment included radiotherapy and nephrectomy. The receptors come from a man aged 50 or older with renal cell carcinoma. Both conserved end residues are trimmed from each CDR3. Clone size is stated in some rows and not others, as once, few, many or a class when expanded.

. TRBJ2-3 TRBV7-7 ASSLELSRTQY
. TRBJ2-7 TRBV7-9 ASSLAGTAYEQY
. TRBJ1-1 TRBV7-9 ASSFAESTEAF
few TRBJ2-7 TRBV7-9 ASRASGSYEQY
. TRBJ2-7 TRBV6-6 ASSYSGGDSYEQY
. TRBJ2-7 TRBV10-3 AISADLYEQY
. TRBJ2-3 TRBV6-4 ASSDGFSGTDTQY
. TRBJ1-2 TRBV5-1 ASTGDLPDYGYT
many TRBJ1-1 TRBV11-2 ASSLEWGDTEAF
once TRBJ1-2 TRBV19 ASSIMAGALGGYT
. TRBJ2-1 TRBV11-2 ASTRGKVRAYNEQF
. TRBJ1-2 TRBV7-9 ASSSGQGYGYT
once TRBJ1-1 TRBV18 ASSLGGSMNTEAF
once TRBJ2-6 TRBV9 ASSVAWTSGVFSGANVLT
. TRBJ1-5 TRBV18 ASSPPSDNNQPQH
. TRBJ1-3 TRBV2 ASSARLSGNTIY
. TRBJ2-7 TRBV5-1 ASSLGTVPTHEQY
few TRBJ1-4 TRBV4-2 ASSLGLPRSEKLF
. TRBJ2-2 TRBV2 ASRPGLAGVTGELF
. TRBJ2-1 TRBV4-2 ASSGASSYNEQF
. TRBJ2-5 TRBV5-1 ASSLRTGPQETQY
. TRBJ2-5 TRBV2 ASGRLAVQETQY
. TRBJ2-2 TRBV6-1 ASSEMDMNTGELF
. TRBJ1-5 TRBV19 ASSIGSQPQH
. TRBJ1-1 TRBV5-1 ASSLGGGPDTEAF
. TRBJ2-7 TRBV5-1 ASSLDLYEQY
few TRBJ1-5 TRBV6-1 ASSPSQDQPQH
. TRBJ1-6 TRBV2 ASTKGRRIYNSPLH
. TRBJ2-7 TRBV25-1 ATSPSWGYEQY
. TRBJ1-1 TRBV4-1 ASSQGPGRTEAF
. TRBJ1-3 TRBV30 AWSVPRGQVDTIY
. TRBJ1-6 TRBV30 AWSVMDPSNSPLH
. TRBJ2-7 TRBV6-1 ASRSRGGEQY
. TRBJ2-5 TRBV7-2 ASSSQNQETQY
. TRBJ2-7 TRBV9 ASSVTGRGSEQY
. TRBJ1-2 TRBV6-5 ASSFLDRVGYGYT
once TRBJ2-3 TRBV19 ASSQGTTDTQY
. TRBJ2-2 TRBV9 ASSVGGALNTGELF
. TRBJ1-5 TRBV27 ASSPRLGVRGQPQH
. TRBJ2-1 TRBV7-8 ASSERVGVPF